The present entry profiles one T cell receptor beta chain with its context. Its antigen is as yet unknown. The sample comes from a study of breast tumors, draining lymph nodes, adjacent tissues. Breast cancer patients provided tissue from their axillary draining lymph nodes. General study points: The lymph node origin of tumor T cells was framed as consistent with a hypothesis, not demonstrated. Tumors had less TCR diversity than lymph nodes, more than nontumor tissue.

TCRdb re-derived calls from the multiplex PCR reads in MiXCR, one entry per CDR3 protein. The profile shows about 100,000 distinct CDR3 sequences, 20% to 25% of them singletons. This TCR derives from a female donor with breast cancer. Some clones in this sample may be carry-over from other donors' samples. The sample was axillary lymph node tissue.

The CDR3 DNA is TGTGCCAGCAGCACCCGAGCGGGGGGTGAAGCTTTCTTT. Translation: CASSTRAGGEAFF. The chain uses TRBV9 and TRBJ1-1; D possibly corresponds to TRBD1 (5 bases). The germline V and J ends were trimmed by 4 bases and 7 bases, with 14 bases remaining between them. The CDR3 is 13 amino acids. The germline gives CDR1 SGDLS, CDR2 YYNGEE.